The 18 T cell receptor beta chains below were found in one sample sequenced in a study of blood T cell repertoires in COVID-19. Libraries were prepared by immunoSEQ multiplex PCR; TCRdb keeps only in-frame clonotypes and omits some of them. The table records roughly 240,000 clones, 75% to 85% of them present only once. Source material: peripheral blood. The receptors stem from a man aged 50-60 years with COVID-19, enrolled during active disease.

The chain has TRBV5-1 and TRBJ2-3; no firm D call. Per germline, CDR1 SGHRS and CDR2 YFSETQ. V lost 2 bases and J 4 bases, leaving 11 bases between the germline ends. The CDR3 spans 14 residues. The CDR3, as DNA: TGCGCCAGCAGCTTCTCGGGTACGCCAGATACGCAGTATTTT. Its protein is CASSFSGTPDTQYF.

The chain links TRBV5-1 to TRBJ2-6; TRBD1 might be the D (7 bases). This CDR3 comprises 19 residues. The germline V gene encodes CDR1 SGHRS and CDR2 YFSETQ. V lost 2 bases, J lost 3 bases, and 21 bases lay in between. The CDR3 sequence: CASSFRRGQGNFGANVLTF. The DNA for the CDR3 is TGCGCCAGCAGCTTTAGGAGGGGGCAGGGAAATTTTGGGGCCAACGTCCTGACTTTC. The variable domain in full, with the rest retrieved from reference TRBV5-1 and TRBJ2-6, is KAGVTQTPRYLIKTRGQQVTLSCSPISGHRSVSWYQQTPGQGLQFLFEYFSETQRNKGNFPGRFSGRQFSNSRSEMNVSTLELGDSALYLCASSFRRGQGNFGANVLTFGAGSRLTVL.

The J gene is TRBJ1-4, the V gene TRBV7-9; the match to TRBD1 covers 7 bases. The junction had 6 bases not matched to a gene; V was cut back by 6 bases and J by 8 bases. The germline CDR1 and CDR2 sequences are SEHNR and FQNEAQ (reference sequence). CDR3 length: 13 amino acids. CDR3 region: CASSKGQPEKLFF. DNA of the CDR3: TGTGCCAGCAGTAAGGGACAGCCCGAAAAACTGTTTTTT.

This clone appeared many times. V usage is TRBV4-1 and J usage is TRBJ1-3; no clear D. The V end was cut by 0 bases, the J end by 0 bases, with 9 bases between. From germline, CDR1 is MGHRA and CDR2 YSYEKL. The CDR3 covers 16 residues. CDR3 sequence (DNA): TGCGCCAGCAGCCAAGAACCGAGTTCCTCTGGAAACACCATATATTTT. This gives the protein CASSQEPSSSGNTIYF.

As DNA, the CDR3 is TGTGCCACGAGCCCAGGGGGCGCCTACAATGAGCAGTTCTTC. This translates into CATSPGGAYNEQFF. The rearrangement joins TRBV19 to TRBJ2-1; 8 bases agree with TRBD1. V gave up 10 bases and J gave up 2 bases; unmatched junction bases: 7. The CDR3 has 14 amino acids. Germline CDR1 reads LNHDA; CDR2 reads SQIVND (reference sequence).

V is TRBV30 and J is TRBJ2-5; D possibly corresponds to TRBD2 (5 bases). Trimming left V 5 bases short and J 5 bases short, with 12 bases between. The CDR3 totals 12 residues. Germline V gives CDR1 GTSNPN, CDR2 SVGIG (reference sequence). The CDR3 reads CAWGLGGETQYF. The DNA of the CDR3 is TGTGCCTGGGGTCTTGGCGGGGAGACCCAGTACTTC.

The rearrangement uses TRBV6-5 and TRBJ1-1; perhaps TRBD1 as D (5 bases). Trimming left V 7 bases short and J 7 bases short, with 16 bases between. The V gene's germline CDR1 is MNHEY and CDR2 SVGAGI. This CDR3 contains 13 residues. DNA of the CDR3: TGTGCCAGCACCTCATTAGAGGGACTTGAAGCTTTCTTT. It encodes CASTSLEGLEAFF.

This chain joins TRBV30 and TRBJ1-1; D not resolved. The germline V gene has CDR1 GTSNPN and CDR2 SVGIG (reference sequence). The CDR3 covers 14 residues. V shed 4 bases and J shed 1 base, with 13 bases lying between them. Here the CDR3 DNA reads TGTGCCTGGAAAAGGTTACAGACGAACACTGAAGCTTTCTTT. Protein product: CAWKRLQTNTEAFF.

V usage is TRBV2 and J usage is TRBJ2-7; the match to TRBD1 covers 9 bases. The CDR3 covers 17 residues. The germline gives CDR1 SNHLY, CDR2 FYNNEI. The ends lost 6 bases at V and 3 bases at J; junction bases unmatched: 15. The CDR3 coding sequence is TGTGCCAGCAGACAAACTACTACAGGGGGCTACGTCTACGAGCAGTACTTC. Translating gives CASRQTTTGGYVYEQYF.

This chain uses TRBV27 with TRBJ2-2; 16 positions agree with TRBD2. Germline trimming cut 2 bases from V and 0 bases from J; bases unmatched to any gene: 6. CDR3 length: 20 amino acids. Germline CDR1 reads MNHEY; CDR2 reads SMNVEV (reference sequence). The CDR3 nucleotides read TGTGCCAGCAGTTTAAGGTTCGGGACTAGCGGGGGGGCGAACACCGGGGAGCTGTTTTTT. It encodes CASSLRFGTSGGANTGELFF.

The rearrangement uses TRBV28 and TRBJ2-6; the D is unclear. This CDR3 is 15 amino acids long. The V end was cut by 4 bases, the J end by 0 bases, with 7 bases between. Germline-derived CDR1 and CDR2 are MDHEN and SYDVKM. CDR3 coding DNA: TGTGCCAGCAGTTACAGACACTCTGGGGCCAACGTCCTGACTTTC. This codes for CASSYRHSGANVLTF.

The chain joins TRBV9 to TRBJ1-6, with 8 bases matching TRBD1. The CDR3 covers 15 residues. Germline CDR1 SGDLS, CDR2 YYNGEE. Trimming removed 4 bases from V and 7 bases from J; junction bases left unmatched: 7. This CDR3 is CASSPWTGRNSPLHF. For the CDR3, the DNA is TGTGCCAGCAGCCCGTGGACAGGGCGGAATTCACCCCTCCACTTT.

In its sample, this clone was seen many times. The chain employs TRBV2 and TRBJ2-7, with D possibly matching TRBD2 (7 bases). The ends were cut back, 0 bases at V and 6 bases at J, with 21 bases in the middle. The CDR3 consists of 17 residues. Germline assignment: CDR1 SNHLY and CDR2 FYNNEI. The CDR3 DNA reads TGTGCCAGCAGTGAAGCCAGAGAAGGAGGGGGGGAAGGCGAGCAGTACTTC. Translation: CASSEAREGGGEGEQYF.

The chain links TRBV30 to TRBJ1-1; tentatively, D is TRBD1 (5 bases). CDR1 and CDR2 from the germline V gene are GTSNPN and SVGIG (reference sequence). V dropped 0 bases and J dropped 3 bases, with 8 bases sitting between them. The length of the CDR3 is 13 residues. The CDR3 loop is CAWSVARDTEAFF. The DNA of the CDR3 is TGTGCCTGGAGTGTAGCCAGGGACACTGAAGCTTTCTTT.

This clone was counted a few times. This chain joins TRBV5-1 and TRBJ1-2, with D possibly being TRBD1 (5 bases). Germline-derived CDR1 and CDR2 are SGHRS and YFSETQ. Trimming removed 1 base from V and 3 bases from J, with 13 bases in between. The CDR3 contains 15 residues. The CDR3 reads CASSLNPDTYYGYTF. CDR3 DNA: TGCGCCAGCAGCTTGAATCCGGACACTTACTATGGCTACACCTTC.

This chain links TRBV10-1 with TRBJ1-1; D is possibly TRBD1 (6 bases). Germline V gene data show CDR1 as WNHNN and CDR2 as SYGVQD (reference sequence). V lost 5 bases, J lost 6 bases, and 13 bases lay in between. The CDR3 loop spans 13 amino acids. This CDR3 is CASSPGALPEAFF. DNA of the CDR3: TGCGCCAGCAGTCCAGGGGCGCTTCCTGAAGCTTTCTTT.

CDR3 sequence reads: CASSQDRGQLFF. The CDR3 coding sequence is TGTGCCAGCAGCCAAGACAGGGGGCAACTGTTTTTT. The V and J genes are TRBV9 and TRBJ1-4, with TRBD1 matching over 10 bases. CDR3 length: 12 residues. The trim removed 4 bases at V and 12 bases at J, leaving 3 bases unmatched. Germline CDR1 is SGDLS and CDR2 is YYNGEE. Supplemented by reference TRBV9 and TRBJ1-4, the full variable domain reads DSGVTQTPKHLITATGQRVTLRCSPRSGDLSVYWYQQSLDQGLQFLIQYYNGEERAKGNILERFSAQQFPDLHSELNLSSLELGDSALYFCASSQDRGQLFFGSGTQLSVL.

This chain links TRBV10-3 with TRBJ2-2, with 7 bases aligning to TRBD1. The CDR3 consists of 16 residues. Trimming cost V 0 bases and J 5 bases; bases outside gene matches: 6. CDR1 and CDR2 from the germline V gene are ENHRY and SYGVKD. CDR3 nucleotide sequence: TGTGCCATCAGTGAGTCGGTGACAGGGCCAACCGGGGAGCTGTTTTTT. It translates to CAISESVTGPTGELFF.